This paragraph covers one T cell receptor beta chain sequence. The sample is drawn from a study of blood T cell repertoires in COVID-19. Study as a whole: Spain, Italy and the United States supplied samples that represented acute and convalescent COVID-19. PBMCs, B-cell-depleted T cells, or T cells were the source of the cDNA or gDNA that made up the material.

Per the study methods: Estimated nucleated cell counts came from reference gene primer amplification. Assay used: immunoSEQ multiplex PCR; TCRdb lists only in-frame clones, some missing. V, J and clone size are those of that table, while D and trimming were read from the DNA. In the table there are 70,000 to 95,000 clones, over 80% of which are singletons. This CDR3 contains 14 residues. Germline V gene lookup returns CDR1 SGHDT and CDR2 YYEEEE. V lost 4 bases and J lost 6; bases outside the gene matches: 6. This sequence was found in a woman aged 55-75 years with active COVID-19. Sample: peripheral blood. V is TRBV5-6 and J is TRBJ2-2; 7 positions match TRBD1. CDR3 amino acids: CASSRNRGAGELFF. CDR3 nucleotide sequence: TGTGCCAGCAGCCGGAACAGGGGCGCCGGGGAGCTGTTTTTT. The variable domain in full, with the rest retrieved from reference TRBV5-6 and TRBJ2-2, is DAGVTQSPTHLIKTRGQQVTLRCSPKSGHDTVSWYQQALGQGPQFIFQYYEEEERQRGNFPDRFSGHQFPNYSSELNVNALLLGDSALYLCASSRNRGAGELFFGEGSRLTVL.